These 27 T cell receptor beta chains were all obtained from the same sample, sequenced in a study of Ad26.COV2.S vaccination and SARS-CoV-2 variants. The data were produced by immunoSEQ multiplex PCR, yet TCRdb's version contains in-frame clones alone and is incomplete. The sample lists fewer than 400,000 clones, approximately 91% occurring once. Treatment indicated: approximately 18 received Ad26.COV2.S at low or high dose, single or two shots; several received placebo; per-sample allocation not given. Day 63 after the first vaccine or placebo injection was the time point for sampling. The source was peripheral blood, collected in a trial of Ad26.COV2.S vaccine versus placebo. The receptors originated from a person between 18 and 65 years old who received the Ad26.COV2.S COVID-19 vaccine or a placebo.

This clone came up a few times. J is TRBJ2-7 and V is TRBV24-1; D not resolved. In germline, CDR1 is KGHDR, CDR2 SFDVKD. Trimming left V 0 bases short and J 6 bases short, with 5 bases between. The CDR3 contains 12 residues. The CDR3 protein is CATSDLASEQYF. The CDR3 DNA reads TGTGCCACCAGTGATTTGGCCTCCGAGCAGTACTTC.

The rearrangement links TRBV19 to TRBJ1-5, with D tentatively TRBD1 (5 bases). This CDR3 region has 14 residues. The germline gives CDR1 LNHDA, CDR2 SQIVND (reference sequence). The germline V and J ends were trimmed by 5 bases and 2 bases, with 10 bases remaining between them. CDR3 region: CASSPGGGNQPQHF. CDR3 bases: TGTGCCAGTAGTCCTGGAGGGGGCAATCAGCCCCAGCATTTT.

This clone was seen a single time. The chain recombines TRBV2 with TRBJ1-4, with D possibly matching TRBD1 (6 bases). The CDR3 totals 16 residues. V shed 5 bases and J shed 4 bases, with 17 bases lying between them. CDR1 is SNHLY and CDR2 is FYNNEI in the germline V gene. The CDR3 reads CASSPSPGTHNEKLFF. The CDR3 region has the DNA TGTGCCAGCAGTCCCTCCCCCGGGACACATAATGAAAAACTGTTTTTT.

The J gene is TRBJ1-1, the V gene TRBV29-1, with D possibly TRBD1 on 5 matching bases. V lost 4 bases and J lost 5, with 11 bases in between. CDR3 length equals 12 residues. CDR1 is SQVTM, CDR2 ANQGSEA, per germline. The CDR3 region has the DNA TGCAGCGTTGCCGGGGCCAGGACTGAAGCTTTCTTT. Residues: CSVAGARTEAFF.

This chain links TRBV10-1 with TRBJ2-1; D perhaps matches TRBD2 (6 bases). V shed 3 bases and J shed 7 bases, with 16 bases lying between them. The germline V gene has CDR1 WNHNN and CDR2 SYGVQD (reference sequence). The length of the CDR3 is 15 residues. CDR3 nucleotide sequence: TGCGCCAGCAGTGATTCCGGGGGACCTTGGAATGAGCAGTTCTTC. As protein: CASSDSGGPWNEQFF.

The CDR3 DNA reads TGTGCCAGCAGCGAGGTCGGGGGTAGAGGTTCACCCCTCCACTTT. Translation gives CASSEVGGRGSPLHF. The chain couples TRBV5-5 to TRBJ1-6; weak D call: TRBD1 (5 bases). The CDR3 length is 15 residues. Germline CDR1 and CDR2: SGHKS and YYEKEE (reference sequence). Trimming took 4 bases from V and 9 from J, leaving 17 bases between them.

V and J are TRBV12-5 and TRBJ2-6, with no clear D. Germline CDR1 and CDR2: LGHNT and FRNRAP. This CDR3 is 14 amino acids long. V was pared by 5 bases and J by 2 bases, with 7 bases between. This CDR3 is CASGPFPGANVLTF. The CDR3 bases are TGTGCTAGTGGTCCATTCCCTGGGGCCAACGTCCTGACTTTC.

This chain links TRBV3-1 (or the pseudogene TRBV3-2) with TRBJ1-2; a possible D gene is TRBD1 (5 bases). Germline V gives CDR1 LGHDT, CDR2 YNNKEL (reference sequence). The CDR3 spans 14 residues. The ends were cut back, 1 base at V and 3 bases at J, with 9 bases in the middle. The CDR3 bases are TGTGCCAGCAGCCAAGCAGGCAGGGACTATGGCTACACCTTC. Amino acids: CASSQAGRDYGYTF.

The CDR3 DNA reads as TGTGCCATCAGTAACCGGGACAGGGAAAATTCACCCCTCCACTTT. Its protein product is CAISNRDRENSPLHF. V gene TRBV10-3 combines with J gene TRBJ1-6; 9 bases map to TRBD1. CDR3 length equals 15 residues. J gave up 7 bases and V 5 bases, and 6 bases lay outside the gene matches. Per the germline V gene, CDR1 is ENHRY and CDR2 is SYGVKD.

This clone is a singleton in its sample. The chain employs TRBV6-2 or TRBV6-3 and TRBJ2-2, with 8 bases aligning to TRBD1. Germline CDR1 MNHEY, CDR2 SVGEGT. V was pared by 6 bases and J by 4 bases, with 7 bases of the junction left unmatched. There are 15 residues in the CDR3. CDR3 DNA sequence: TGTGCCAGCAGCCCAGGGGGCCCTAGCACCGGGGAGCTGTTTTTT. Its protein is CASSPGGPSTGELFF.

The chain couples TRBV20-1 to TRBJ1-1; no firm D call. This CDR3 region has 11 residues. Germline V lookup: CDR1 DFQATT, CDR2 SNEGSKA (reference sequence). V lost 7 bases to trimming and J lost 0 bases, with 6 bases between them. The chain's CDR3 is CSVEVNTEAFF. The CDR3, as DNA: TGCAGTGTAGAGGTGAACACTGAAGCTTTCTTT.

The rearrangement links TRBV29-1 to TRBJ2-1; D possibly corresponds to TRBD2 (6 bases). This CDR3 comprises 14 residues. Germline V lookup: CDR1 SQVTM, CDR2 ANQGSEA. Between the trimmed V and J ends, which lost 4 bases and 0 bases, there was a span of 10 bases. The CDR3, as DNA: TGCAGCGTTGGTCCCGGGAGCTCCTACAATGAGCAGTTCTTC. Translating it yields CSVGPGSSYNEQFF.

The chain combines TRBV5-1 with TRBJ1-4; 7 positions match TRBD1. CDR1 is SGHRS, CDR2 YFSETQ, per germline. The length of the CDR3 is 17 residues. Trimming took 4 bases from V and 3 from J; bases not matched to a gene: 12. CDR3 sequence: CASSPRQGAAANEKLFF. The CDR3 region has the DNA TGCGCCAGCAGCCCCCGACAGGGAGCCGCTGCTAATGAAAAACTGTTTTTT. Using reference TRBV5-1 and TRBJ1-4 for the parts outside the CDR3, the full variable domain is KAGVTQTPRYLIKTRGQQVTLSCSPISGHRSVSWYQQTPGQGLQFLFEYFSETQRNKGNFPGRFSGRQFSNSRSEMNVSTLELGDSALYLCASSPRQGAAANEKLFFGSGTQLSVL.

The rearrangement joins TRBV9 to TRBJ1-1; 7 nucleotides match TRBD1. V gave up 4 bases and J gave up 3 bases; unmatched junction bases: 6. In germline, CDR1 is SGDLS, CDR2 YYNGEE. This CDR3 comprises 14 residues. The CDR3 protein is CASSTRDRHTEAFF. In DNA, the CDR3 is TGTGCCAGCAGCACGCGGGACAGACACACTGAAGCTTTCTTT. The variable domain in full, with the rest retrieved from reference TRBV9 and TRBJ1-1, is DSGVTQTPKHLITATGQRVTLRCSPRSGDLSVYWYQQSLDQGLQFLIQYYNGEERAKGNILERFSAQQFPDLHSELNLSSLELGDSALYFCASSTRDRHTEAFFGQGTRLTVV.

The V and J genes are TRBV7-8 and TRBJ2-7; 8 bases map to TRBD1. Germline CDR1 reads SGHVS; CDR2 reads FQNEAQ. V dropped 5 bases and J dropped 5; count of bases not matched to a gene: 8. CDR3 length: 14 amino acids. The CDR3 DNA sequence: TGTGCCAGCAGCATTGGGACAGGACGAGACGAGCAGTACTTC. Protein: CASSIGTGRDEQYF.

The chain combines TRBV9 with TRBJ2-7; D is unresolved. Trimming took off 0 bases at V and 5 bases at J, with 3 bases between the two ends. From germline, CDR1 is SGDLS and CDR2 YYNGEE. The CDR3 is 11 amino acids. In DNA, the CDR3 is TGTGCCAGCAGCGTAGGGGACGAGCAGTACTTC. It translates to CASSVGDEQYF.

The gene calls are TRBV6-2 or TRBV6-3 and TRBJ2-1; the D gene is possibly TRBD2 (5 bases). Germline values: CDR1 MNHEY, CDR2 SVGEGT. V was clipped by 2 bases and J by 15 bases, with 11 bases between them. The CDR3 length is 11 residues. CDR3 DNA: TGTGCCAGCAGTTACGGGCTAGCTCCGTTCTTC. Translation: CASSYGLAPFF.

The V gene is TRBV11-2, the J gene TRBJ2-1, with D perhaps matching TRBD2 (6 bases). The CDR3 is 16 residues long. V was pared by 2 bases and J by 0 bases, with 11 bases between. Germline loops: CDR1 SGHAT, CDR2 FQNNGV. CDR3 in amino acids: CASSLIYSGSYNEQFF. CDR3 nucleotide sequence: TGTGCCAGCAGCTTAATCTATAGCGGCTCCTACAATGAGCAGTTCTTC.

This clone has just a few counts. V usage is TRBV11-3 and J usage is TRBJ1-3, with no clear D. Germline assignment: CDR1 SGHNT and CDR2 YENEEA. V gave up 9 bases and J gave up 4 bases, with 4 bases separating them. The CDR3 loop spans 10 amino acids. The CDR3: CARSGNTIYF. The CDR3 DNA follows: TGTGCCAGATCGGGAAACACCATATATTTT.

This clone was seen a few times. This chain uses TRBV28 with TRBJ2-7; perhaps TRBD2 as D (5 bases). The CDR3 loop spans 13 amino acids. V was trimmed by 6 bases and J by 6 bases, leaving 15 bases between them. Germline V gene data show CDR1 as MDHEN and CDR2 as SYDVKM. In DNA, the CDR3 is TGTGCCAGCAGCCCACACGACGAGGGCGAGCAGTACTTC. It encodes CASSPHDEGEQYF.

In nucleotides, the CDR3 is TGTGCCAGTCAATTCAGCGAGGCGGCTAACGAGCAGTACTTC. This codes for CASQFSEAANEQYF. The chain has TRBV28 and TRBJ2-7; D not certain. V was trimmed by 9 bases and J by 5 bases, leaving 20 bases between them. The V gene's germline CDR1 is MDHEN and CDR2 SYDVKM. There are 14 residues in the CDR3.

This clone was found a few times. The rearrangement uses TRBV14 and TRBJ2-7, with D possibly TRBD2 on 5 matching bases. This CDR3 region has 15 residues. The ends were cut back, 4 bases at V and 4 bases at J, with 17 bases in the middle. CDR1 is SGHDN and CDR2 is FVKESK in the germline V gene. The CDR3, as DNA: TGTGCCAGCAGCCCATCCCGGACTGTGTATTACGAGCAGTACTTC. Protein product: CASSPSRTVYYEQYF.

The CDR3 loop is CASSFGTGVERHNEQFF. In DNA form, the CDR3 reads TGTGCCAGCAGCTTCGGGACAGGGGTTGAGCGGCACAATGAGCAGTTCTTC. This rearrangement joins TRBV7-8 to TRBJ2-1; 10 bases fit TRBD1. From germline, CDR1 is SGHVS and CDR2 FQNEAQ. V dropped 3 bases and J dropped 5; count of bases not matched to a gene: 10. The CDR3 is 17 amino acids.

This chain uses TRBV7-8 with TRBJ2-3; the D is unclear. With 1 base removed from V and 2 bases from J, the gap between germline ends came to 7 bases. The CDR3 consists of 14 residues. From germline, CDR1 is SGHVS and CDR2 FQNEAQ. The CDR3, as DNA: TGTGCCAGCAGCTTAGAAGGGTTCACAGATACGCAGTATTTT. Its protein product is CASSLEGFTDTQYF.

V is TRBV11-3 and J is TRBJ1-1; TRBD1 is a possible D gene (6 bases). The CDR3 covers 15 residues. Per the germline V gene, CDR1 is SGHNT and CDR2 is YENEEA. The V end lost 0 bases, the J end lost 3 bases, and 11 bases lay between the germline ends. CDR3 in amino acids: CASSLDGGRDTEAFF. In DNA, the CDR3 is TGTGCCAGCAGCTTAGACGGGGGGCGGGACACTGAAGCTTTCTTT.

This clone appeared a few times. V gene TRBV29-1 combines with J gene TRBJ1-1, with D perhaps TRBD1 (5 bases). Germline CDR1 and CDR2: SQVTM and ANQGSEA. CDR3 size: 14 residues. V was clipped by 5 bases and J by 3 bases, with 16 bases between them. CDR3 protein: CSVTGGRTHTEAFF. CDR3 coding DNA: TGCAGCGTTACCGGGGGGAGGACCCACACTGAAGCTTTCTTT.

As to this clone: This sample includes further DNA sequences coding for the same CDR3. The chain employs TRBV28 and TRBJ2-3; 13 nucleotides match TRBD2. The V and J ends lost 4 bases and 3 bases, in that order; junction bases with no gene match: 4. Germline loops: CDR1 MDHEN, CDR2 SYDVKM. This CDR3 has 16 residues. CDR3 bases: TGTGCCAGCAGTTCCCGGACTAGCGGGGGTACAGATACGCAGTATTTT. Amino acid sequence: CASSSRTSGGTDTQYF.